These 9 T cell receptor beta chains were sequenced from one sample in a study of persistence of HIV-infected CD4 T cells. The antigens for these receptors are not known. The immunoSEQ assay was version 4, run in survey mode. The method was immunoSEQ multiplex PCR; TCRdb's version includes in-frame clones alone and lacks a portion of them. This table has over 15,000 clones, 50% to 70% appearing once. Cells were stimulated with overlapping HIV-1 Gag 15-mer peptides. Sorting of responding CD4+ T cells relied on upregulated CD40 ligand together with CD69. The input for sequencing was CD4+ T cells sorted from PBMCs after roughly 17-hour stimulation, taken from a patient who received antiretroviral therapy. These receptors all come from an adult woman with HIV who was CMV-seropositive.

This clone was detected a few times. The genes are TRBV7-8 and TRBJ1-5, with TRBD1 identical over 7 bases. With 3 bases clipped from V and 2 bases from J, the junction kept 4 bases outside the gene matches. The CDR3 extends over 15 amino acids. Germline V lookup: CDR1 SGHVS, CDR2 FQNEAQ. The CDR3: CASSFQTGGNQPQHF. The CDR3 region has the DNA TGTGCCAGCAGCTTCCAAACAGGGGGCAATCAGCCCCAGCATTTT.

V and J are TRBV6-4 and TRBJ2-5; D may be TRBD2 (7 bases). Trimming took off 4 bases at V and 9 bases at J, with 15 bases between the two ends. The CDR3 has 13 residues. The germline CDR1 and CDR2 sequences are MRHNA and SNTAGT. Written as DNA, the CDR3 is TGTGCCAGCAGTGCTTTGGCGGGGGCGTCCCAGTACTTC. Its protein product is CASSALAGASQYF.

The genes are TRBV19 and TRBJ1-4; D possibly corresponds to TRBD1 (5 bases). Trimming removed 9 bases at V and 7 bases at J, with 18 bases between. Germline V gene lookup returns CDR1 LNHDA and CDR2 SQIVND (reference sequence). The CDR3 runs to 14 residues. The CDR3 protein is CASSQTEGPEKLFF. CDR3 coding DNA: TGTGCCAGCTCGCAGACAGAGGGGCCTGAAAAACTGTTTTTT.

This rearrangement joins TRBV19 to TRBJ1-5; D gene uncertain. This CDR3 is built from 13 residues. Trimming pared 5 bases from V and 5 bases from J, leaving 10 bases between. CDR1 and CDR2 (germline): LNHDA, SQIVND (reference sequence). The chain's CDR3 is CASSLGDDQPQHF. In nucleotides, the CDR3 is TGTGCCAGTAGTCTAGGTGACGATCAGCCCCAGCATTTT.

This chain connects TRBV7-2 to TRBJ1-1; weak D call: TRBD1 (5 bases). This CDR3 is built from 15 residues. Per germline, CDR1 SGHTA and CDR2 FQGNSA. Trimming pared 6 bases from V and 6 bases from J, leaving 20 bases between. DNA of the CDR3: TGTGCCAGCAGTCCTACCCCGGGACGAATATCTGAAGCTTTCTTT. This sequence encodes CASSPTPGRISEAFF.

The table lists this clone with a count of one. The genes are TRBV20-1 and TRBJ1-1; D is uncertain. The CDR3 is made up of 11 amino acids. Germline V CDR1 and CDR2: DFQATT, SNEGSKA (reference sequence). V dropped 6 bases and J dropped 3 bases, with 8 bases sitting between them. The CDR3 here is CSALSDTEAFF. CDR3 coding DNA: TGCAGTGCCCTCTCCGACACTGAAGCTTTCTTT.

This clone is deemed medium-sized (0.01 to 0.1%). The CDR3 DNA reads as TGTGCCAGCAGATACACCAAAGCTTTCTTT. This gives the protein CASRYTKAFF. The chain recombines TRBV5-4 with TRBJ1-1; D unresolved. With 5 bases removed from V and 9 bases from J, the gap between germline ends came to 8 bases. Germline CDR1 and CDR2: SGHNT and YYREEE (reference sequence). This CDR3 spans 10 amino acids.

A remark on this clone: Distinct nucleotide sequences in the sample also encode this CDR3. The V and J genes are TRBV6-6 and TRBJ2-7; D is unclear. The V end was cut by 10 bases, the J end by 0 bases, with 19 bases between. CDR1 and CDR2 from the germline V gene are MNHNY and SVGAGI (reference sequence). This CDR3 is 15 amino acids long. This CDR3 is CATSSPTLSSYEQYF. The DNA for the CDR3 is TGTGCCACCTCCTCTCCGACGTTGAGCTCCTACGAGCAGTACTTC.

The chain is built from TRBV5-4 and TRBJ2-3, with D maybe TRBD2 (6 bases). The CDR3 is 14 amino acids. Germline CDR1 is SGHNT and CDR2 is YYREEE (reference sequence). V lost 0 bases, J lost 8 bases, and 13 bases lay in between. The CDR3 region is CASSLDGTPGTQYF. In DNA form, the CDR3 reads TGTGCCAGCAGCTTGGATGGGACTCCAGGTACGCAGTATTTT.